One and the same sample provided the 11 T cell receptor beta chains below, sequenced in a study of early T cells in non-severe SARS-CoV-2 infection. TCRdb fed the 5' RACE reads into MiXCR, producing one record per CDR3 protein. Seen here are about 29,000 distinct CDR3 sequences, about 4.5% observed once, and the top ten hold over 6%. The sample comprised whole blood. These receptors all stem from an adult who was a healthcare worker with PCR-confirmed SARS-CoV-2 infection or an uninfected control (not recorded which).

This clonotype was seen more than once but under ten times. The chain couples TRBV30 to TRBJ2-1, with no clear D. Trimming removed 0 bases from V and 7 bases from J, with 7 bases in between. The CDR3 runs to 12 residues. Germline CDR1 and CDR2: GTSNPN and SVGIG (reference sequence). The CDR3 is CAWSVRLNEQFF. CDR3 sequence (DNA): TGTGCCTGGAGTGTTAGGTTAAATGAGCAGTTCTTC. Looking up the rest from reference TRBV30 and TRBJ2-1 gives the full variable domain: SQTIHQWPATLVQPVGSPLSLECTVEGTSNPNLYWYRQAAGRGLQLLFYSVGIGQISSEVPQNLSASRPQDRQFILSSKKLLLSDSGFYLCAWSVRLNEQFFGPGTRLTVL.

The chain links TRBV2 to TRBJ1-6; 7 bases line up with TRBD1. CDR1 and CDR2 (germline): SNHLY, FYNNEI. The junction had 5 bases not matched to a gene; V was cut back by 5 bases and J by 1 base. This CDR3 comprises 16 residues. The CDR3 DNA reads TGTGCCAGCAGTTTAAACAGGGGTTCCTATAATTCACCCCTCCACTTT. Its translation: CASSLNRGSYNSPLHF.

This clonotype has only a few counts. V usage is TRBV12-3 or TRBV12-4 and J usage is TRBJ1-2; 8 bases are shared with TRBD1. The CDR3 is 15 residues long. V was pared by 6 bases and J by 0 bases, with 6 bases of the junction left unmatched. CDR3 residues: CASRQGETSNYGYTF. The CDR3 nucleotides read TGTGCCAGCAGACAGGGGGAGACATCTAACTATGGCTACACCTTC.

This clonotype was seen a few times. This rearrangement joins TRBV4-1 to TRBJ2-3; TRBD1 agrees at 7 bases. The CDR3 loop spans 17 amino acids. Unmatched junction bases numbered 10, after V lost 1 base and J lost 3 bases. The germline V gene encodes CDR1 MGHRA and CDR2 YSYEKL. The CDR3: CASSQGGAGGGTDTQYF. CDR3 DNA: TGCGCCAGCAGCCAAGGAGGGGCAGGGGGTGGTACAGATACGCAGTATTTT.

There are many counts of this clonotype. The chain employs TRBV5-1 and TRBJ2-1, with 8 positions matching TRBD2. Germline loops: CDR1 SGHRS, CDR2 YFSETQ. The CDR3 is made up of 12 amino acids. The trim removed 4 bases at V and 8 bases at J, leaving 2 bases unmatched. CDR3 protein: CASSQTSDEQFF. The CDR3 DNA follows: TGCGCCAGCAGCCAGACTAGCGATGAGCAGTTCTTC. Drawing the rest from reference TRBV5-1 and TRBJ2-1, the complete variable domain is KAGVTQTPRYLIKTRGQQVTLSCSPISGHRSVSWYQQTPGQGLQFLFEYFSETQRNKGNFPGRFSGRQFSNSRSEMNVSTLELGDSALYLCASSQTSDEQFFGPGTRLTVL.

The chain has TRBV7-2 and TRBJ1-6; D call uncertain. The V gene's germline CDR1 is SGHTA and CDR2 FQGNSA. Trimming took 5 bases from V and 10 from J, leaving 12 bases between them. This CDR3 spans 13 amino acids. This CDR3 reads CASSEISDSPLHF. CDR3 sequence (DNA): TGTGCCAGCAGCGAAATTTCAGACTCACCCCTCCACTTT.

This clonotype was picked up many times. J is TRBJ2-7 and V is TRBV5-6; tentative D call: TRBD2 (6 bases). This CDR3 is built from 14 residues. Germline CDR1 is SGHDT and CDR2 is YYEEEE. V was clipped by 3 bases and J by 2 bases, with 12 bases between them. For the CDR3, the DNA is TGTGCCAGCAGCTACCGGCGACTAGCCTACGAGCAGTACTTC. Amino acids: CASSYRRLAYEQYF.

The table lists this clonotype with many counts. The V gene is TRBV6-6, the J gene TRBJ2-7; 8 nucleotides line up with TRBD2. With V trimmed by 2 bases and J by 6 bases, 6 bases remained unmatched. The CDR3 contains 14 residues. The germline V gene has CDR1 MNHNY and CDR2 SVGAGI (reference sequence). CDR3 nucleotide sequence: TGTGCCAGCAGTTACAGCGGGAGAACAGGCGAGCAGTACTTC. Protein product: CASSYSGRTGEQYF.

Ten or more counts support this clonotype. This sequence joins TRBV10-3 and TRBJ2-7; D tentatively reads TRBD1 or TRBD2 (6 bases each). The ends were cut back, 7 bases at V and 3 bases at J, with 16 bases in the middle. Germline V gene data show CDR1 as ENHRY and CDR2 as SYGVKD. The CDR3 loop spans 14 amino acids. The CDR3 DNA reads TGTGCCATCACCCGGGGGCCTGAAAGCTACGAGCAGTACTTC. Residues: CAITRGPESYEQYF.

This clonotype was recorded at least ten times. The CDR3 sequence: CASSLQGPGELFF. CDR3 in DNA: TGTGCCAGCAGTCTACAGGGGCCCGGGGAGCTGTTTTTT. The chain uses TRBV12-3 or TRBV12-4 and TRBJ2-2; TRBD1 matches 7 bases. The CDR3 contains 13 residues. Unmatched junction bases numbered 3, after V lost 5 bases and J lost 6 bases.

This clonotype was seen more than once but under ten times. The gene calls are TRBV6-6 and TRBJ2-3; TRBD2 matches 7 bases. Germline V gene lookup returns CDR1 MNHNY and CDR2 SVGAGI (reference sequence). V shed 6 bases, J shed 5 bases, and the junction held 5 bases outside the gene matches. The CDR3 contains 13 residues. The CDR3 here is CASSLGRGDTQYF. CDR3 coding DNA: TGTGCCAGCAGCCTAGGGAGGGGAGATACGCAGTATTTT.